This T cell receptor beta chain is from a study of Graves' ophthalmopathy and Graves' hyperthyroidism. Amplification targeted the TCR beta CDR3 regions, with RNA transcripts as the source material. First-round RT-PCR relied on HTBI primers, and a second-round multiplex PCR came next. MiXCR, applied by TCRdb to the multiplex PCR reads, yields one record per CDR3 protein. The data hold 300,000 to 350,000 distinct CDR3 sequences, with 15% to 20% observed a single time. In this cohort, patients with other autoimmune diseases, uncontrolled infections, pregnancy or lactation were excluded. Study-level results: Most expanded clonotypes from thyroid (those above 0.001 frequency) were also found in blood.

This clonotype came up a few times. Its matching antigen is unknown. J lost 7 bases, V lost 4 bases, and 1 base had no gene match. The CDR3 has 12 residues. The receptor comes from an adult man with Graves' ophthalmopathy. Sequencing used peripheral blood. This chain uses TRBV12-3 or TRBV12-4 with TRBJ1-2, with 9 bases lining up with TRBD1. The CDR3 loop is CASSWTGVGYTF. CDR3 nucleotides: TGTGCCAGCAGTTGGACAGGGGTTGGCTACACCTTC.